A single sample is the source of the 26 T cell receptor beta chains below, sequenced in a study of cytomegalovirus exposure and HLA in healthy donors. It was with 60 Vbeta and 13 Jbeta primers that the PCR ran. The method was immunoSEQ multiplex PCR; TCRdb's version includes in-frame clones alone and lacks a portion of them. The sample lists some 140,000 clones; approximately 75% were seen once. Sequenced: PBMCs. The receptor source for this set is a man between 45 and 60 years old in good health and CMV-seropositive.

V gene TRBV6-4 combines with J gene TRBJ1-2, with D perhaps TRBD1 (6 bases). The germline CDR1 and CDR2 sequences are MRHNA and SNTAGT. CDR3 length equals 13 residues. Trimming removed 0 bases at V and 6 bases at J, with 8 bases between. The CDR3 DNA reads TGTGCCAGCAGTGACTCACCAGGGGATGGCTACACCTTC. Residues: CASSDSPGDGYTF.

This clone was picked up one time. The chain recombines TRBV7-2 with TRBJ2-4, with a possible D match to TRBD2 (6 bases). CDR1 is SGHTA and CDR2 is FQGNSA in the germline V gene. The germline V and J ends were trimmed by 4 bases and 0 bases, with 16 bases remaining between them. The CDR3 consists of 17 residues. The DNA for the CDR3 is TGTGCCAGCAGCTCCCCAATTGGGGGACTAGCCAAAAACATTCAGTACTTC. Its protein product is CASSSPIGGLAKNIQYF. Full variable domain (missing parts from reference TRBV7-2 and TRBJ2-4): GAGVSQSPSNKVTEKGKDVELRCDPISGHTALYWYRQSLGQGLEFLIYFQGNSAPDKSGLPSDRFSAERTGGSVSTLTIQRTQQEDSAVYLCASSSPIGGLAKNIQYFGAGTRLSVL.

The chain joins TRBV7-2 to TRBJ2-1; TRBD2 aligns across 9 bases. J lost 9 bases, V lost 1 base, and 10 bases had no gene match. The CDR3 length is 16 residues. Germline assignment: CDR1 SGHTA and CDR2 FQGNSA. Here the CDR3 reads CASSLVFSGSSGEQFF. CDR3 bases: TGTGCCAGCAGCTTAGTCTTTAGCGGGAGTAGTGGTGAGCAGTTCTTC.

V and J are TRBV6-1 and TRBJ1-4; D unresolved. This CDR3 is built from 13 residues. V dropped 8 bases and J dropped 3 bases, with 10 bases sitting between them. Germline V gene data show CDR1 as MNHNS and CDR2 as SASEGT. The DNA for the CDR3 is TGTGCCAGCGGGAGGGTGGCTAATGAAAAACTGTTTTTT. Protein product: CASGRVANEKLFF.

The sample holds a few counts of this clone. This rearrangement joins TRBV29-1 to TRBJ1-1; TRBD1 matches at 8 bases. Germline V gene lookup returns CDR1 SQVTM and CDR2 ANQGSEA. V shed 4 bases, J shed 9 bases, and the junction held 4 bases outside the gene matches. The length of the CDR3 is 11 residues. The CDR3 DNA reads TGCAGCGTTGCTCGGACAGGGCAAGCTTTCTTT. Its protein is CSVARTGQAFF.

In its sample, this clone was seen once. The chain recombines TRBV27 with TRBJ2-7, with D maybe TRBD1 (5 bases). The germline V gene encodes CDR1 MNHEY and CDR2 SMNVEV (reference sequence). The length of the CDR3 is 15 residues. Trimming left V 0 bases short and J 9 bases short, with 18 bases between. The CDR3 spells CASSLSALPRTRQYF. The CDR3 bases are TGTGCCAGCAGTTTATCCGCCTTACCCAGGACAAGGCAGTACTTC.

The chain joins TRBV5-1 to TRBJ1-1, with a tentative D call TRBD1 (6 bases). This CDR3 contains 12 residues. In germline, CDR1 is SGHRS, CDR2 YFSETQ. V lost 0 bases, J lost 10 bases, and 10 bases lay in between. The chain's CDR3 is CASSLETGRAFF. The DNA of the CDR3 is TGCGCCAGCAGCTTGGAGACAGGCAGAGCTTTCTTT.

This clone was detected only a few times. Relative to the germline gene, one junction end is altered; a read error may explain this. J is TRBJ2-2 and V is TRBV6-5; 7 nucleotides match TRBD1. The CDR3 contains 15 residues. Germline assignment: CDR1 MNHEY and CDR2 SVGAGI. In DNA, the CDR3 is TGTGCCAGCAGCTTCCGACAGGGCAGAACCGGGGCGCTGTTTTTT. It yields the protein CASSFRQGRTGALFF.

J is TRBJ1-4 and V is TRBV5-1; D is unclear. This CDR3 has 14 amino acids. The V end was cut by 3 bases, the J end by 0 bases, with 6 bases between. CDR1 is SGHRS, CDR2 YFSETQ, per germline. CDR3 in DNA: TGCGCCAGCAGCTACAGTTCAACTAATGAAAAACTGTTTTTT. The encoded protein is CASSYSSTNEKLFF.

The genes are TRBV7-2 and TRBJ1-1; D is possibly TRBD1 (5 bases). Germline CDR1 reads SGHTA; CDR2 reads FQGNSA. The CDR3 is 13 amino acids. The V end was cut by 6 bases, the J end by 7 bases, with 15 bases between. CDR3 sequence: CASRITGVGEAFF. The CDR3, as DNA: TGTGCCAGCAGGATAACGGGGGTAGGTGAAGCTTTCTTT. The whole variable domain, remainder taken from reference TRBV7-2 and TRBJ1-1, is GAGVSQSPSNKVTEKGKDVELRCDPISGHTALYWYRQSLGQGLEFLIYFQGNSAPDKSGLPSDRFSAERTGGSVSTLTIQRTQQEDSAVYLCASRITGVGEAFFGQGTRLTVV.

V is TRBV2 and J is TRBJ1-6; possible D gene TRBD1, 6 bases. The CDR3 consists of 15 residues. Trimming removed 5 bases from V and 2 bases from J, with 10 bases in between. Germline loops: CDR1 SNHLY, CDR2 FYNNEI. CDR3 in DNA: TGTGCCAGCAGTCGTGGGGGCACCTATAATTCACCCCTCCACTTT. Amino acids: CASSRGGTYNSPLHF.

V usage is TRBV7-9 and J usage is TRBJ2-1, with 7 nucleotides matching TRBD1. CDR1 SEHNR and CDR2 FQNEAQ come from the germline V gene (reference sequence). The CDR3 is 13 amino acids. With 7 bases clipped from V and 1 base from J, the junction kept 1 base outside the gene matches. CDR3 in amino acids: CASTGGSYNEQFF. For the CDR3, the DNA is TGTGCCAGCACAGGGGGATCCTACAATGAGCAGTTCTTC.

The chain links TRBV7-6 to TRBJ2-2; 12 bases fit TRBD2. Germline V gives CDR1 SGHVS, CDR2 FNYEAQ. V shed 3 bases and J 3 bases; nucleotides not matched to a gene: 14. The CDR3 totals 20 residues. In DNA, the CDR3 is TGTGCCAGCAGCTTCTTCACAAGCCCGACTAGCGGGAGTTACACCGGGGAGCTGTTTTTT. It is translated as CASSFFTSPTSGSYTGELFF.

In DNA, the CDR3 is TGTGCCAGCATCGGGAGGACTAGCTCCTACAATGAGCAGTTCTTC. Translating it yields CASIGRTSSYNEQFF. This chain connects TRBV2 to TRBJ2-1; 7 positions agree with TRBD2. Germline-derived CDR1 and CDR2 are SNHLY and FYNNEI. The CDR3 length is 15 residues. Unmatched junction bases numbered 6, after V lost 7 bases and J lost 0 bases.

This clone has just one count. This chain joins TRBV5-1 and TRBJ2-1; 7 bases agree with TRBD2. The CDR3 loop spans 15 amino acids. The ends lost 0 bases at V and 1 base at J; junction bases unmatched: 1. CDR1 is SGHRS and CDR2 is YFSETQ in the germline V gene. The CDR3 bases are TGCGCCAGCAGCTTGGTGGGGGGGTCCTACAATGAGCAGTTCTTC. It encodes CASSLVGGSYNEQFF.

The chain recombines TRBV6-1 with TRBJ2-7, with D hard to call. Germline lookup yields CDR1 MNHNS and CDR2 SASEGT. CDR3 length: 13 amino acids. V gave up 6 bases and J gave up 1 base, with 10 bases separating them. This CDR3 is CASRSTESYEQYF. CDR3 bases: TGTGCCAGCAGGTCCACCGAGTCCTACGAGCAGTACTTC.

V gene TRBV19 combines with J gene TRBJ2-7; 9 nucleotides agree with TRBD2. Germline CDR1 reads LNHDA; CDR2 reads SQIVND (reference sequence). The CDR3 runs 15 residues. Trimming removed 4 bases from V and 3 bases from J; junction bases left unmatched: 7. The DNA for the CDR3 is TGTGCCAGTAGTACACCCCGCGGGGGGGTCTACGAGCAGTACTTC. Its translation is CASSTPRGGVYEQYF.

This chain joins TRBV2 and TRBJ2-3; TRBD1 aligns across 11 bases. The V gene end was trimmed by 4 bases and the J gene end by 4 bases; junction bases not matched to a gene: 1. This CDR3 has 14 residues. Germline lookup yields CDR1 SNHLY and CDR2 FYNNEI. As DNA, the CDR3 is TGTGCCAGCAGTGGGACAGGGGGCGCAGATACGCAGTATTTT. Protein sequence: CASSGTGGADTQYF.

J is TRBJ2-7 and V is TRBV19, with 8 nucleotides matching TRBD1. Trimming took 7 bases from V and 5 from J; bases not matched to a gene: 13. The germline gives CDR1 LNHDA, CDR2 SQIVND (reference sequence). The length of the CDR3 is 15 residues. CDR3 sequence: CASKEGRQGSHEQYF. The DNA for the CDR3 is TGTGCCAGTAAAGAGGGGAGACAGGGGAGCCACGAGCAGTACTTC.

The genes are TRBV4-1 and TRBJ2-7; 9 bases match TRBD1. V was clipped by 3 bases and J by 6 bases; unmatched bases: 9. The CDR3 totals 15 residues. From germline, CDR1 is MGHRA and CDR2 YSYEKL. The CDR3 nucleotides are TGCGCCAGCAGCCAGCTCGGGACAGGGAACGGCGAGCAGTACTTC. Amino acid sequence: CASSQLGTGNGEQYF.

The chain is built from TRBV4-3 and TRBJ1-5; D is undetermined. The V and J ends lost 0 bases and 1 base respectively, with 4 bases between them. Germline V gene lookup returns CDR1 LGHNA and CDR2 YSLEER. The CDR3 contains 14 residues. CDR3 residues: CASSQDVSNQPQHF. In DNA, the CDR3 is TGCGCCAGCAGCCAAGATGTAAGCAATCAGCCCCAGCATTTT.

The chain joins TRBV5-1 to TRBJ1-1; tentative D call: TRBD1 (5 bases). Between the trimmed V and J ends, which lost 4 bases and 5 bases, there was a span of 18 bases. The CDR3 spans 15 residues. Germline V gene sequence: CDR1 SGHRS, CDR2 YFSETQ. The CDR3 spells CASSASTGGETEAFF. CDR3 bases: TGCGCCAGCAGCGCCAGTACAGGCGGAGAAACTGAAGCTTTCTTT.

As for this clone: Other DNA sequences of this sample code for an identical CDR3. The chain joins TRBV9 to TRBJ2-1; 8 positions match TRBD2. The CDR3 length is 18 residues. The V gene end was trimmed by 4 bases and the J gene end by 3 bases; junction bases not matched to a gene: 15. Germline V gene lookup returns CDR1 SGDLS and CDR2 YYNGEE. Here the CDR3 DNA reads TGTGCCAGCAGCCTTTCATGGCTAGCGGGTGTAGACTACAATGAGCAGTTCTTC. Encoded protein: CASSLSWLAGVDYNEQFF. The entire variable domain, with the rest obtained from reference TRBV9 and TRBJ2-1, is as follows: DSGVTQTPKHLITATGQRVTLRCSPRSGDLSVYWYQQSLDQGLQFLIQYYNGEERAKGNILERFSAQQFPDLHSELNLSSLELGDSALYFCASSLSWLAGVDYNEQFFGPGTRLTVL.

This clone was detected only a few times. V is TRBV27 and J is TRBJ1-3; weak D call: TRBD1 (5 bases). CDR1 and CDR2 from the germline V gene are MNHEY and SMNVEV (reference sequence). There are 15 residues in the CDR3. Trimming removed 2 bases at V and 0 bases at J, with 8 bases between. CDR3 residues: CASSLQGRSGNTIYF. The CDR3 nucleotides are TGTGCCAGCAGTTTACAGGGCCGCTCTGGAAACACCATATATTTT.

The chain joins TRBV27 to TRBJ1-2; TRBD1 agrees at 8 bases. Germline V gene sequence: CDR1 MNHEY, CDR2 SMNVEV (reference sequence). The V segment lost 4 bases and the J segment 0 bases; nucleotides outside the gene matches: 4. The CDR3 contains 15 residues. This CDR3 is CASSSDRVANYGYTF. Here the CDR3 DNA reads TGTGCCAGCAGTTCGGACAGGGTCGCTAACTATGGCTACACCTTC.

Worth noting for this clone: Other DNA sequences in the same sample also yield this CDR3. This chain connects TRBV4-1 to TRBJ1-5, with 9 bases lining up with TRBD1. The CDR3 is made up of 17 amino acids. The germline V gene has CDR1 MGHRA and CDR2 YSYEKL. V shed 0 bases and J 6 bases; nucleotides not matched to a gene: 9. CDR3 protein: CASSQDVNGQGFQPQHF. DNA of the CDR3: TGCGCCAGCAGCCAAGATGTAAACGGACAGGGGTTTCAGCCCCAGCATTTT.